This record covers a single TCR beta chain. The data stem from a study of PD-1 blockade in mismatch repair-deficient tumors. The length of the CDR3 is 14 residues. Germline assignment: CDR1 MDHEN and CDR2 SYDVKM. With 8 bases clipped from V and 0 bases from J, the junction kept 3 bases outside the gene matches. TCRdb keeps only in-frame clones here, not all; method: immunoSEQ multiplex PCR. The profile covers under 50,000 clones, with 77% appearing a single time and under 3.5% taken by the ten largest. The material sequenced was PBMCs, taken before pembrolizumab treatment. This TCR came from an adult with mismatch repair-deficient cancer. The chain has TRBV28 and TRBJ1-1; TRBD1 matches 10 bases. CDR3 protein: CASLTGGLNTEAFF. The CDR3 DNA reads TGTGCCAGCTTGACAGGGGGCTTGAACACTGAAGCTTTCTTT.